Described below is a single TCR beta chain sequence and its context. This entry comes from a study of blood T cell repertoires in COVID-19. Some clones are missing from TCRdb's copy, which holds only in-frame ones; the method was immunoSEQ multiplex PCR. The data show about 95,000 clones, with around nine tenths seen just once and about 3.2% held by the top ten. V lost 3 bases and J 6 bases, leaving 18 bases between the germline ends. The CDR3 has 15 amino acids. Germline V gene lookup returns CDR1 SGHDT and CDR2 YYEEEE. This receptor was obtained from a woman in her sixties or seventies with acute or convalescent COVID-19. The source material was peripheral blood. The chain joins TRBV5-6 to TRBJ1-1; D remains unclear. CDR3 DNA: TGTGCCAGCAGCTCCTGGTCTGGGCACGTGGCTGAAGCTTTCTTT. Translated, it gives CASSSWSGHVAEAFF.